The 28 T cell receptor beta chains below come from one sample, sequenced in a study of blood T cell repertoires in COVID-19. The assay was immunoSEQ multiplex PCR, and TCRdb's table has in-frame clones only and misses some. Of 250,000 or so clones listed, roughly four fifths are singletons. The specimen was PBMCs or T cells enriched from blood (not recorded which). The receptors stem from a man in his forties or fifties who had recovered from COVID-19.

This chain connects TRBV5-6 to TRBJ1-5, with D possibly TRBD1 on 6 matching bases. Trimming shortened V by 2 bases and J by 2 bases, and 11 bases separated the two germline ends. Germline lookup yields CDR1 SGHDT and CDR2 YYEEEE. The CDR3 is made up of 15 amino acids. The chain's CDR3 is CASSFRGPGNQPQHF. DNA of the CDR3: TGTGCCAGCAGCTTCAGGGGCCCGGGCAATCAGCCCCAGCATTTT. The whole variable domain, remainder taken from reference TRBV5-6 and TRBJ1-5, is DAGVTQSPTHLIKTRGQQVTLRCSPKSGHDTVSWYQQALGQGPQFIFQYYEEEERQRGNFPDRFSGHQFPNYSSELNVNALLLGDSALYLCASSFRGPGNQPQHFGDGTRLSIL.

Regarding this clone: No DNA is shown, since the ends of the CDR3 on it are uncertain; the CDR3 is the one TCRdb lists. The V call is TRBV6-5, the J call TRBJ2-3; the D call TRBD2 from the table was never checked on the DNA. Germline V gene lookup returns CDR1 MNHEY and CDR2 SVGAGI. The CDR3 is 12 amino acids long, termini counted. CDR3 sequence: CASRVGGGSEYF.

The chain couples TRBV5-1 to TRBJ1-2; D is ambiguous. Trimming cost V 4 bases and J 5 bases, with 12 bases left between them. The CDR3 runs to 13 residues. Germline V CDR1 and CDR2: SGHRS, YFSETQ. The CDR3 spells CASSPDGAYGYTF. Here the CDR3 DNA reads TGCGCCAGCAGCCCCGACGGAGCGTATGGCTACACCTTC.

In this sample, this clone turned up once. The CDR3 loop is CASSSPGQKYGYTF. The DNA for the CDR3 is TGTGCCAGCAGCTCCCCGGGACAGAAATATGGCTACACCTTC. The V gene is TRBV7-2, the J gene TRBJ1-2; 7 bases match TRBD1. The junction had 7 bases not matched to a gene; V was cut back by 4 bases and J by 5 bases. Germline V lookup: CDR1 SGHTA, CDR2 FQGNSA. The CDR3 totals 14 residues.

V gene TRBV19 combines with J gene TRBJ1-1; 9 bases are a match to TRBD1. There are 14 residues in the CDR3. Looked up from germline, CDR1 is LNHDA and CDR2 is SQIVND (reference sequence). The V segment lost 4 bases and the J segment 3 bases; nucleotides outside the gene matches: 3. CDR3 amino acids: CASSTGTGYTEAFF. The CDR3 nucleotides are TGTGCCAGTAGTACCGGGACAGGGTACACTGAAGCTTTCTTT.

The chain couples TRBV7-3 to TRBJ2-2; D unresolved. Germline V CDR1 and CDR2: SGHTA, FQGTGA. CDR3 length: 14 amino acids. V shed 3 bases and J shed 0 bases, with 5 bases lying between them. CDR3 amino acids: CASSFIANTGELFF. The CDR3 DNA reads TGTGCCAGCAGCTTTATTGCGAACACCGGGGAGCTGTTTTTT.

This chain joins TRBV18 and TRBJ1-5, with D perhaps TRBD1 (6 bases). There are 16 residues in the CDR3. Trimming cost V 3 bases and J 5 bases, with 17 bases left between them. The germline V gene has CDR1 KGHSH and CDR2 LQKENI. The CDR3 DNA sequence: TGTGCCAGCTCACCCGCACCGGCAGGGGCTTATCAGCCCCAGCATTTT. Protein sequence: CASSPAPAGAYQPQHF.

This chain connects TRBV6-5 to TRBJ1-1; 8 positions match TRBD1. The trim removed 7 bases at V and 3 bases at J, leaving 7 bases unmatched. The CDR3 covers 14 residues. Looked up from germline, CDR1 is MNHEY and CDR2 is SVGAGI. The CDR3 reads CASNQGAWDTEAFF. DNA for the CDR3: TGTGCCAGCAACCAGGGGGCGTGGGACACTGAAGCTTTCTTT.

The gene calls are TRBV18 and TRBJ1-1; D gene ambiguous. V was trimmed by 2 bases and J by 3 bases, leaving 13 bases between them. The CDR3 runs 15 residues. The germline gives CDR1 KGHSH, CDR2 LQKENI. CDR3: CASSPESGLDTEAFF. In nucleotides, the CDR3 is TGTGCCAGCTCACCAGAGTCAGGATTGGACACTGAAGCTTTCTTT.

The V call is TRBV7-9, the J call TRBJ1-2, with D perhaps matching TRBD1 (6 bases). CDR1 and CDR2 (germline): SEHNR, FQNEAQ (reference sequence). V shed 5 bases and J shed 9 bases, with 13 bases lying between them. The CDR3 has 12 residues. As DNA, the CDR3 is TGTGCCAGCAGCCCTCGACAGGTGCGCTACACCTTC. Encoded protein: CASSPRQVRYTF.

The V and J genes are TRBV3-1 (or the pseudogene TRBV3-2) and TRBJ1-6; 11 bases are a match to TRBD1. The junction had 7 bases not matched to a gene; V was cut back by 0 bases and J by 9 bases. The CDR3 totals 17 residues. Germline values: CDR1 LGHDT, CDR2 YNNKEL (reference sequence). Here the CDR3 DNA reads TGTGCCAGCAGCCAAGACCCCCGGGACAGGGGGTTTTCACCCCTCCACTTT. It specifies CASSQDPRDRGFSPLHF.

The chain is built from TRBV5-4 and TRBJ1-4; 7 nucleotides line up with TRBD1. The CDR3 loop spans 18 amino acids. Germline CDR1 is SGHNT and CDR2 is YYREEE (reference sequence). The V gene end was trimmed by 4 bases and the J gene end by 0 bases; junction bases not matched to a gene: 12. For the CDR3, the DNA is TGTGCCAGCAGCCAAACCTCATTCCAGGGGGCAACTAATGAAAAACTGTTTTTT. Residues: CASSQTSFQGATNEKLFF. Full variable domain (remainder filled in from reference TRBV5-4 and TRBJ1-4): ETGVTQSPTHLIKTRGQQVTLRCSSQSGHNTVSWYQQALGQGPQFIFQYYREEENGRGNFPPRFSGLQFPNYSSELNVNALELDDSALYLCASSQTSFQGATNEKLFFGSGTQLSVL.

The chain uses TRBV18 and TRBJ1-1; a weak D match, TRBD1 (5 bases). Trimming removed 3 bases at V and 1 base at J, with 12 bases between. The germline V gene has CDR1 KGHSH and CDR2 LQKENI. The CDR3 extends over 15 amino acids. The CDR3 here is CASSPQIDRNTEAFF. In nucleotides, the CDR3 is TGTGCCAGCTCACCGCAGATCGACAGGAACACTGAAGCTTTCTTT.

In DNA form, the CDR3 reads TGTGCCAGCAGTTCCCTCCAGGGCCGGCGGGAGCAGTACTTC. Residues: CASSSLQGRREQYF. The chain couples TRBV27 to TRBJ2-7; weak D call: TRBD1 (5 bases). Trimming left V 4 bases short and J 7 bases short, with 17 bases between. Germline CDR1 reads MNHEY; CDR2 reads SMNVEV (reference sequence). The CDR3 spans 14 residues.

The chain couples TRBV18 to TRBJ2-4, with 9 bases aligning to TRBD2. Trimming cost V 6 bases and J 3 bases; bases outside gene matches: 6. The CDR3 totals 15 residues. Looked up from germline, CDR1 is KGHSH and CDR2 is LQKENI. Here the CDR3 reads CASSPGLADKNIQYF. The CDR3 DNA is TGTGCCAGCTCGCCGGGACTAGCTGACAAAAACATTCAGTACTTC.

This sequence joins TRBV7-2 and TRBJ1-4; the D gene is possibly TRBD1 (6 bases). The CDR3 covers 16 residues. In germline, CDR1 is SGHTA, CDR2 FQGNSA. The ends were cut back, 2 bases at V and 5 bases at J, with 15 bases in the middle. CDR3 amino acids: CASSLRLTGGNEKLFF. The CDR3 DNA follows: TGTGCCAGCAGCTTACGTTTGACAGGCGGAAATGAAAAACTGTTTTTT. Drawing the rest from reference TRBV7-2 and TRBJ1-4, the complete variable domain is GAGVSQSPSNKVTEKGKDVELRCDPISGHTALYWYRQSLGQGLEFLIYFQGNSAPDKSGLPSDRFSAERTGGSVSTLTIQRTQQEDSAVYLCASSLRLTGGNEKLFFGSGTQLSVL.

The chain links TRBV7-6 to TRBJ2-1; 9 positions match TRBD1. The J segment lost 10 bases and the V segment lost 5 bases, leaving 15 bases of the junction unmatched. This CDR3 spans 16 amino acids. Germline V lookup: CDR1 SGHVS, CDR2 FNYEAQ. Here the CDR3 reads CASSVYTGTGSDEQFF. In DNA form, the CDR3 reads TGTGCCAGCAGCGTCTATACCGGGACAGGGAGTGACGAGCAGTTCTTC.

This sequence joins TRBV27 and TRBJ2-3; D may be TRBD2 (6 bases). The CDR3 covers 12 residues. In germline, CDR1 is MNHEY, CDR2 SMNVEV (reference sequence). V lost 11 bases and J 2 bases, leaving 11 bases between the germline ends. In DNA, the CDR3 is TGTGCCGCCCGGGACTTCACAGATACGCAGTATTTT. It translates to CAARDFTDTQYF.

This chain connects TRBV7-2 to TRBJ1-3; perhaps TRBD1 as D (5 bases). Germline V gene lookup returns CDR1 SGHTA and CDR2 FQGNSA. The CDR3 covers 16 residues. Trimming cost V 0 bases and J 3 bases, with 12 bases left between them. The CDR3 DNA follows: TGTGCCAGCAGCTTAGCGCGTATCAGGGATGGAAACACCATATATTTT. Residues: CASSLARIRDGNTIYF.

The genes are TRBV11-3 and TRBJ1-1; D is ambiguous. This CDR3 comprises 15 residues. The germline V and J ends were trimmed by 5 bases and 4 bases, with 17 bases remaining between them. CDR1 and CDR2 from the germline V gene are SGHNT and YENEEA. Written as DNA, the CDR3 is TGTGCCAGCAGCCCCCGCACCCCCATCGGCACTGAAGCTTTCTTT. Residues: CASSPRTPIGTEAFF.

In nucleotides, the CDR3 is TGCGCCAGCAGCTTGTCCGGGTTGGATTCACCCCTCCACTTT. Amino acid sequence: CASSLSGLDSPLHF. The V and J genes are TRBV5-1 and TRBJ1-6; D is ambiguous. The CDR3 totals 14 residues. The V end was cut by 1 base, the J end by 8 bases, with 10 bases between. From germline, CDR1 is SGHRS and CDR2 YFSETQ.

The J gene is TRBJ1-1, the V gene TRBV19, with D possibly TRBD1 on 6 matching bases. The CDR3 sequence is 16 residues long. CDR1 and CDR2 (germline): LNHDA, SQIVND (reference sequence). The V end lost 7 bases, the J end lost 4 bases, and 22 bases lay between the germline ends. For the CDR3, the DNA is TGTGCCAGTACCAACCCAACGGGACAAATGAGCACTGAAGCTTTCTTT. Translation: CASTNPTGQMSTEAFF.

This clone came up once. The rearrangement uses TRBV19 and TRBJ2-3, with 7 bases that match TRBD2. In germline, CDR1 is LNHDA, CDR2 SQIVND (reference sequence). The CDR3 has 13 amino acids. V shed 3 bases, J shed 3 bases, and the junction held 0 bases outside the gene matches. CDR3 sequence (DNA): TGTGCCAGTAGTATCGGGGGGACAGATACGCAGTATTTT. This encodes CASSIGGTDTQYF.

The chain employs TRBV13 and TRBJ2-3; D unclear. Trimming took off 5 bases at V and 1 base at J, with 13 bases between the two ends. Per germline, CDR1 PRHDT and CDR2 FYEKMQ (reference sequence). The CDR3 covers 15 residues. The CDR3 reads CASSLRSPGTDTQYF. The CDR3, as DNA: TGTGCCAGCAGCCTACGGTCCCCTGGCACAGATACGCAGTATTTT.

The rearrangement uses TRBV11-2 and TRBJ2-7; D possibly corresponds to TRBD1 (5 bases). The CDR3 is 15 residues long. Germline assignment: CDR1 SGHAT and CDR2 FQNNGV. V was pared by 0 bases and J by 7 bases, with 16 bases between. The chain's CDR3 is CASSLDSGSLQEQYF. The CDR3 DNA sequence: TGTGCCAGCAGCTTAGACTCAGGGTCACTCCAGGAGCAGTACTTC.

The chain has TRBV11-2 and TRBJ2-5; tentative D call: TRBD2 (5 bases). V gave up 4 bases and J gave up 5 bases, with 17 bases separating them. Germline V lookup: CDR1 SGHAT, CDR2 FQNNGV. This CDR3 spans 15 amino acids. Written as DNA, the CDR3 is TGTGCCAGCAGCTCCCCCCGAGGGAGAGGGGAGACCCAGTACTTC. This translates into CASSSPRGRGETQYF.

This chain joins TRBV30 and TRBJ1-5, with 9 bases identical to TRBD1. V dropped 4 bases and J dropped 4; count of bases not matched to a gene: 8. The CDR3 extends over 15 amino acids. Germline V gives CDR1 GTSNPN, CDR2 SVGIG (reference sequence). In nucleotides, the CDR3 is TGTGCCTGGAATTCCGGGACAGGGCCTAATCAGCCCCAGCATTTT. This codes for CAWNSGTGPNQPQHF.

In this sample, this clone turned up once. J is TRBJ1-1 and V is TRBV11-2, with 7 bases fitting TRBD1. V was pared by 4 bases and J by 11 bases, with 7 bases of the junction left unmatched. Germline CDR1 SGHAT, CDR2 FQNNGV. The CDR3 is 12 residues long. For the CDR3, the DNA is TGTGCCAGCAGCTCGAGTACAGGGGTTGCTTTCTTT. This sequence encodes CASSSSTGVAFF.